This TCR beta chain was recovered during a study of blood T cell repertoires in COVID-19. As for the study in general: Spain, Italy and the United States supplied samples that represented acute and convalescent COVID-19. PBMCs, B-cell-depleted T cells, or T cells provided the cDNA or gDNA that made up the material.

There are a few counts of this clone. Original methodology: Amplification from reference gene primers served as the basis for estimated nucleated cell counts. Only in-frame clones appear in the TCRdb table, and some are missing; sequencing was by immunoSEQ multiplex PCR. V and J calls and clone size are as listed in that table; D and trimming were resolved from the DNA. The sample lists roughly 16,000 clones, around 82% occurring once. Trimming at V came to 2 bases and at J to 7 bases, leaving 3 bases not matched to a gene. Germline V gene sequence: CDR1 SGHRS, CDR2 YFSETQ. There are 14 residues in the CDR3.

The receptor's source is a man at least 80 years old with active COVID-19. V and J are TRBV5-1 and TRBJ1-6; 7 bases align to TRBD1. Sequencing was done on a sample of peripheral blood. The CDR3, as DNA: TGCGCCAGCAGCTTTACAGGGGAAAATTCACCCCTCCACTTT. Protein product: CASSFTGENSPLHF.